The entry below gives a single T cell receptor (beta chain) sequence along with its context. It may be a read error: a sequence one base away is much more abundant. The same CDR3 is also encoded by other DNA sequences in this sample. No patient received treatment before thyroid surgery. CDR1 is MNHNS and CDR2 is SASEGT in the germline V gene. This CDR3 is built from 14 residues. This sample was included in a study of metastatic and nonmetastatic thyroid tumors. TCRdb ran MiXCR on the PCR reads. The data hold 50,000 or so clones, with about 25% observed a single time. The chain employs TRBV6-1 and TRBJ2-2; D is perhaps TRBD2 (6 bases). Sample: blood. The sequence was obtained from a male donor with papillary thyroid cancer or a benign thyroid nodule (not recorded which). Some clones in this sample may be carry-over from other donors' samples. The CDR3 DNA follows: TGCGCCAGCAGGAGTAGCGAGGTAACCGGGGGGCTGTTTTTT. It is translated as CASRSSEVTGGLFF.